This T cell receptor beta chain comes out of a study of cytomegalovirus exposure and HLA in healthy donors (dated by TCRdb to about 2017). In terms of the full investigation: In an earlier analysis of about 560 of the donors, around 290 Gb of sequence data and some 120 million unique TCR beta sequences from some 170 million T cells were reported. An early release covering roughly 600 HLA-typed donors comprised around 300 gigabases of sequencing data and around 86 million unique TCR sequences. Of the approximately 370 genotyped donors, over 80% were placed in the genetic ancestry cluster associated with self-reported Caucasian donors. The study was designed to test whether signatures of past pathogen exposure could be identified by cataloging public T cell receptors. Using immunosequencing, the study profiled T cell repertoires from approximately 700 subjects and related those repertoires to cytomegalovirus serostatus. In addition to the first cohort of hundreds of subjects, a separate validation cohort of some 120 different subjects was used. To predict cytomegalovirus infection status, the study brought together high-throughput TCR immunosequencing, statistical association of individual TCRs with disease status, and machine learning. A later analysis re-analyzed previously published TCR beta repertoires from about 730 donors and added high-resolution HLA genotyping to study TCR occurrence patterns. In the later analysis, no new phenotypic data were used to find candidate immune exposures; instead, reliance was placed on TCR beta sequences and their occurrence across donors. An earlier analysis of roughly 580 of the donors used high-throughput TCR beta sequencing to judge whether each TCR beta V gene segment behaved as functional or pseudogenic. Donor age, sex, ethnicity and CMV serostatus were compiled alongside the repertoire data. In a later genetic analysis, genome-wide SNP genotypes for 398 of the 666 donors were used, and that subset was treated as a discovery cohort. Every repertoire in the discovery cohort had been generated on one and the same sequencing platform. Both class I and class II loci were covered by HLA typing, at four-digit resolution. The number of typed donors differed by locus: 629-630 for A, B, C, DRB1 and DQB1; 522 for DQA1; fewer than 610 for DPA1; and roughly 490 for DPB1. Because of strong linkage in the cohort, five DR-DQ haplotypes were treated as single units for association and clustering. Among about 400 genotyped donors of the cohort, an average of about 220,000 unique TCR beta nucleotide sequences was sequenced per donor, of which 15% to 20% were non-productive. The investigation overall reported the following: Cytomegalovirus status was reported to be diagnosed by the classifier with high specificity and sensitivity in both the original and validation cohorts. The authors suggested that the approach could potentially be generalized to other disease states and immunological phenotypes. Because counts were too low, around 17 rarely observed V segments, including chromosome 9 orphons, were left out of the earlier analysis of several hundred of the donors. In vitro tests confirmed that a few of the cytomegalovirus-associated TCR beta chains recognize cytomegalovirus antigens. At a false discovery rate of 0.05, a later analysis linked 15,000 to 20,000 TCR beta sequences to specific HLA alleles. V-gene and J-gene trimming of TCR beta chains was associated with a missense DCLRE1C variant in a later genetic analysis, and the association was replicated in an independent cohort. Because some donors lacked HLA typing at each locus, the association tests relied only on the typed subset. The sequencing pipeline was judged likely to have produced a cluster of highly shared sequence variants as a technical artifact. A total of 150 or so TCR beta chains were listed by the study as associated with cytomegalovirus. Strong co-occurrence of HLA alleles, especially DR and DQ, made assigning TCR associations to individual alleles difficult. In an earlier analysis of more than 500 of the donors, most TCR beta V segments appeared in productive rearrangements about 87% or about 30% of the time, broadly matching IMGT annotations. A further reported finding was that TCR beta sequences accurately predicted the HLA-A and HLA-B alleles for most subjects in the first cohort. In a later analysis, the rate of TCR association differed among HLA loci, with DRB1 alleles having the most associated TCRs and HLA-C alleles having the fewest. Most TCR sequences were observed very rarely across donors, whereas some public TCRs were present in many individuals. In a later analysis, most CMV-associated TCR beta chains were found to appear HLA-restricted, with HLA associations seemingly driven largely by CMV exposure. According to a later analysis, parvovirus B19, influenza, CMV and Epstein-Barr virus appeared linked to several top co-occurrence clusters. Presence/absence analyses assumed roughly uniform sequencing depth across donors, an assumption that may not hold. Some IMGT-functional V segments, including TRBV6-2 and TRBV6-3, could not be distinguished by the 87-base-pair reads and were therefore excluded. Compared with the roughly 710-donor mean, donors in an Asian-associated ancestry cluster had fewer N-insertions in productive TCRs, according to a later genetic analysis. Linkage disequilibrium might explain the correlated functional status among segregating V segments, but an unknown experimental factor could not be excluded. A later analysis found that HLA-associated TCR beta chains were more clonally expanded and had lower generation probabilities than equally common non-associated chains. In this cohort, only TCR beta chains were sequenced, and detectable features were limited by the absence of alpha or paired-chain data. For the cohort, immune exposure information was limited to CMV serostatus.

According to the germline V gene, CDR1 reads SGHRS and CDR2 reads YFSETQ. The CDR3 covers 13 residues, taking in both the cysteine and the phenylalanine. Only CDR3 DNA is held: 39 bases, read in frame from base 1. The V end loses 7 bases and the J end loses 5 bases, and a stretch of 15 bases separates them. Comments on this clone: The specificity of this receptor is unknown. Base-call qualities are not available, and no considerably larger clone is one nucleotide away.

In total, fewer than 750 healthy bone marrow donors made up the cohort. Cohort members were all nominally healthy when sampled, although unrecorded immune exposures were likely present. The donor was CMV seronegative and belonged to the group of 352 seronegative cohort members. A peripheral blood sample was collected from each donor, and TCR beta sequencing was performed on peripheral blood mononuclear cells. The Qiagen DNeasy Blood Extraction Kit was used to extract genomic DNA from the blood cell samples. The library was built by means of the immunoSEQ multiplex PCR assay. A mixture of 60 forward primers for TCR Vbeta segments and 13 reverse primers for TCR Jbeta segments was used in the multiplex PCR. A multiplex PCR assay on genomic DNA amplified the CDR3 region of rearranged TCR beta genes. Amplified TCR beta libraries were sequenced as 87-base-pair reads on the Illumina HiSeq System. The authors' pipeline ran thus. A later analysis counted 65 million to 90 million unique TCR beta chains across the 640 or so repertoires, and some 11 million of these chains were shared by at least two donors. To remove PCR and sequencing errors, raw reads were error-corrected and collapsed into unique sequences using a nearest-neighbor algorithm that merged closely related sequences. V, D and J gene segments were assigned by aligning CDR3 sequences to IMGT reference sequences. For a sequence to be retained, a match of at least six nucleotides was required to both a V gene segment and a J gene segment. Rearrangements were called productive when the CDR3 lacked stop codons and stayed in frame with V and J; all others were non-productive. Following IMGT convention, CDR3 was defined as the stretch from the second conserved V-encoded cysteine to the conserved J-encoded phenylalanine. The earlier analysis of about 620 of the donors excluded sequences that lacked an unambiguous match to a single V gene segment. An earlier analysis of a few hundred of the donors classified V segments as functional when productive rearrangements were above 56.7% and as segregating when the standard deviation between donors was above 5%. A statistical classification framework was built for diagnosing cytomegalovirus status from the catalog of TCR beta chain sequences. A later analysis assigned V and J genes by comparing TCR nucleotide sequences with IMGT/GENE-DB human TR gene sequences. A later analysis assigned CDR3 sequences and most-parsimonious VDJ recombination scenarios with the TCRdist pipeline. In a later analysis, each TCR beta chain was defined by its CDR3 amino acid sequence together with its V-gene family, and reads lacking a unique V-gene family were excluded. As a way to deal with suspected cross-contamination and a sequencing artifact, a later analysis dropped 500 to 700 nucleotide sequences that were highly shared and had low generation probability. A later analysis calculated a clonal expansion index for each public chain from normalized within-repertoire ranks of inferred template counts. Generation probabilities in a later analysis came from a VDJ recombination model fitted to out-of-frame rearrangements, and those results were checked against IGoR. A later analysis scored TCR-TCR, TCR-HLA and TCR-CMV co-occurrence with hypergeometric tests, applying a repertoire-size bias correction to TCR pairs. To estimate false discovery rates, a later analysis permuted the HLA or CMV assignments 20 times. A later analysis grouped co-occurring TCRs with DBSCAN, adding TCRdist sequence similarity when clustering within HLA-allele-positive subsets. Repertoires with fewer than 30,000 or more than 120,000 public chains were left out of co-occurrence clustering, as were four to six repertoires with anomalous nucleotide sharing. Here the immuneACCESS table is served through TCRdb, limited to in-frame sequences with V and J called. Missing clones are a known gap in these copies; in checked studies unresolved V genes cover under half, and the rest lacks a known reason. V and J calls and clone size come straight from that table; D and trimming were deduced from the DNA. Within this sample are roughly 73,000 clones, with about 84% of them counted one time only. The ten biggest clones cover around 3.6% of the sample.

Material: PBMCs. This receptor chain uses TRBV5-1 and TRBJ1-1, with the D gene uncertain. The clonotype originates from a man aged 40-49 years in good health and CMV-seronegative. The nucleotide sequence is given as TGCGCCAGCGCCGCGATGGGGAGAACTGAAGCTTTCTTT. Translated, this is CASAAMGRTEAFF. With the portions outside the CDR3 filled from the reference TRBV5-1 and TRBJ1-1 genes, the complete variable region becomes KAGVTQTPRYLIKTRGQQVTLSCSPISGHRSVSWYQQTPGQGLQFLFEYFSETQRNKGNFPGRFSGRQFSNSRSEMNVSTLELGDSALYLCASAAMGRTEAFFGQGTRLTVV.